A single sample gave rise to the 28 T cell receptor beta chains below, sequenced in a study of shared clonotypes between healthy human individuals. Sequencing used immunoSEQ multiplex PCR; TCRdb keeps in-frame clones, though not all of them. The sample carries millions of clones, approximately 95% recorded once. The specimen sequenced was naive CD4+ T cells from PBMCs. As to subset: CD45RA+ positively selected. All receptors derive from a man aged 18 to 30 in good health. Some clones in this sample may be carry-over from other donors' samples.

The chain carries TRBV19 and TRBJ1-1; D may be TRBD1 (5 bases). Germline V CDR1 and CDR2: LNHDA, SQIVND (reference sequence). V lost 5 bases to trimming and J lost 6 bases, with 16 bases between them. The CDR3 has 14 amino acids. In DNA form, the CDR3 reads TGTGCCAGTAGTCCCACGGGGGGGAGGCCTGAAGCTTTCTTT. Translated: CASSPTGGRPEAFF.

The chain joins TRBV5-6 to TRBJ2-7; no definite D call. V lost 4 bases and J lost 0, with 17 bases in between. This CDR3 has 16 residues. The V gene's germline CDR1 is SGHDT and CDR2 YYEEEE. The CDR3 loop reads CASSLYMSISSYEQYF. In DNA, the CDR3 is TGTGCCAGCAGCCTATACATGTCGATTAGCTCCTACGAGCAGTACTTC.

The rearrangement uses TRBV27 and TRBJ2-2, with D possibly matching TRBD1 (7 bases). Germline-derived CDR1 and CDR2 are MNHEY and SMNVEV (reference sequence). V was cut by 6 bases and J by 6 bases, with 17 bases left in between. The CDR3 is 15 amino acids. The CDR3 here is CASRRRQGEAGELFF. For the CDR3, the DNA is TGTGCCAGCAGGCGTCGGCAGGGGGAGGCCGGGGAGCTGTTTTTT.

V and J are TRBV5-1 and TRBJ2-1; 11 nucleotides match TRBD2. The CDR3 has 19 residues. V lost 3 bases, J lost 4 bases, and 15 bases stayed unmatched. Per the germline V gene, CDR1 is SGHRS and CDR2 is YFSETQ. CDR3: CASSSSMPGLAETYNEQFF. CDR3 in DNA: TGCGCCAGCAGCTCATCCATGCCGGGACTAGCGGAAACTTACAATGAGCAGTTCTTC.

This rearrangement joins TRBV18 to TRBJ2-1, with TRBD1 identical over 7 bases. The CDR3 runs 19 residues. Trimming removed 0 bases from V and 5 bases from J; junction bases left unmatched: 16. CDR1 is KGHSH and CDR2 is LQKENI in the germline V gene. The CDR3 spells CASSPPSHRPGQYHNEQFF. In nucleotides, the CDR3 is TGTGCCAGCTCACCACCGTCCCATCGCCCGGGACAGTACCACAATGAGCAGTTCTTC.

As regards this clone: The sample carries other DNA sequences with the same CDR3. The V gene is TRBV27, the J gene TRBJ2-3, with 8 bases matching TRBD1. The CDR3 length is 16 residues. Germline V gene sequence: CDR1 MNHEY, CDR2 SMNVEV (reference sequence). V lost 1 base, J lost 4 bases, and 7 bases stayed unmatched. The CDR3 here is CASSLLAGGRADTQYF. The CDR3 region has the DNA TGTGCCAGCAGTTTATTGGCAGGGGGCAGGGCAGATACGCAGTATTTT.

This chain connects TRBV7-8 to TRBJ2-7, with TRBD2 matching 7 bases. Germline trimming cut 5 bases from V and 13 bases from J; bases unmatched to any gene: 14. The CDR3 length is 13 residues. The germline CDR1 and CDR2 sequences are SGHVS and FQNEAQ. CDR3 sequence: CASSPHQRDGSYF. In nucleotides, the CDR3 is TGTGCCAGCAGCCCCCACCAGCGGGATGGGTCTTACTTC.

The chain links TRBV7-8 to TRBJ2-3; 8 bases are shared with TRBD2. The CDR3 is 18 residues long. V was pared by 5 bases and J by 6 bases, with 19 bases of the junction left unmatched. Germline assignment: CDR1 SGHVS and CDR2 FQNEAQ. This chain's CDR3 is CASSPTGTPGGVMDTQYF. The CDR3 region has the DNA TGTGCCAGCAGCCCTACCGGGACACCCGGGGGGGTTATGGATACGCAGTATTTT.

Notes on this clone: The sample has other DNA sequences that encode this CDR3 too. This sequence joins TRBV28 and TRBJ2-7, with 8 nucleotides matching TRBD1. Germline V gene sequence: CDR1 MDHEN, CDR2 SYDVKM. The CDR3 totals 14 residues. Germline trimming cut 2 bases from V and 2 bases from J; bases unmatched to any gene: 2. The CDR3 is CASSLTGQAYEQYF. The CDR3 DNA follows: TGTGCCAGCAGTTTAACGGGACAGGCCTACGAGCAGTACTTC.

The chain recombines TRBV23-1 with TRBJ1-4; no clear D. TRBV23-1 is marked as an open reading frame, function uncertain. The CDR3 totals 16 residues. V was trimmed by 6 bases and J by 0 bases, leaving 14 bases between them. The CDR3 loop is CASRLKEAATNEKLFF. CDR3 DNA sequence: TGCGCCAGCAGACTAAAGGAAGCTGCAACTAATGAAAAACTGTTTTTT.

The CDR3 DNA is TGTGCCAGCAGCTTGGTATGGGGGGAGACCCAGTACTTC. Translation: CASSLVWGETQYF. The chain is built from TRBV5-8 and TRBJ2-5; either TRBD1 or TRBD2 may supply D (5 bases each). V gave up 0 bases and J gave up 5 bases, with 8 bases separating them. CDR3 length equals 13 residues. CDR1 SGHTS and CDR2 YDEGEE come from the germline V gene.

Remarks on this clone: This sample also contains other DNA sequences that code for the same CDR3. The rearrangement joins TRBV18 to TRBJ2-5, with a possible D match to TRBD2 (5 bases). CDR3 size: 14 residues. The V and J ends lost 3 bases and 2 bases respectively, with 10 bases between them. CDR1 and CDR2 (germline): KGHSH, LQKENI. As DNA, the CDR3 is TGTGCCAGCTCACCCCGCGGCGGGCAAGAGACCCAGTACTTC. Its protein is CASSPRGGQETQYF. The whole variable domain, filled in from reference TRBV18 and TRBJ2-5, reads NAGVMQNPRHLVRRRGQEARLRCSPMKGHSHVYWYRQLPEEGLKFMVYLQKENIIDESGMPKERFSAEFPKEGPSILRIQQVVRGDSAAYFCASSPRGGQETQYFGPGTRLLVL.

The rearrangement links TRBV11-2 to TRBJ2-1, with TRBD2 identical over 7 bases. The CDR3 runs to 14 residues. The V segment lost 3 bases and the J segment 3 bases; nucleotides outside the gene matches: 2. Per germline, CDR1 SGHAT and CDR2 FQNNGV. The CDR3 DNA is TGTGCCAGCAGCTTTATAGCGGGCTACAATGAGCAGTTCTTC. Amino acids: CASSFIAGYNEQFF.

This chain connects TRBV2 to TRBJ1-3; 10 nucleotides match TRBD1. CDR3 size: 17 residues. Germline values: CDR1 SNHLY, CDR2 FYNNEI. V dropped 5 bases and J dropped 0; count of bases not matched to a gene: 7. The CDR3: CASSLRTGGFSGNTIYF. DNA for the CDR3: TGTGCCAGCAGTCTACGGACAGGGGGGTTCTCTGGAAACACCATATATTTT.

This clone appeared many times. This rearrangement joins TRBV19 to TRBJ2-2, with TRBD1 matching 9 bases. With 4 bases clipped from V and 1 base from J, the junction kept 4 bases outside the gene matches. The CDR3 is 16 amino acids. Germline V gives CDR1 LNHDA, CDR2 SQIVND (reference sequence). DNA of the CDR3: TGTGCCAGTAGTAAACAGACAGGGGGGAACACCGGGGAGCTGTTTTTT. It codes for CASSKQTGGNTGELFF.

V is TRBV5-1 and J is TRBJ2-3, with 10 bases that match TRBD2. The CDR3 runs to 17 residues. V dropped 3 bases and J dropped 6; count of bases not matched to a gene: 13. CDR1 and CDR2 (germline): SGHRS, YFSETQ. This chain's CDR3 is CASSSIQTSGPTDTQYF. The CDR3 region has the DNA TGCGCCAGCAGCTCTATCCAGACTAGCGGGCCTACTGATACGCAGTATTTT.

This clone has just one count. The genes are TRBV6-5 and TRBJ1-2, with a weak D call TRBD1 (6 bases). V lost 0 bases and J 8 bases, leaving 10 bases between the germline ends. The CDR3 runs to 13 residues. Germline loops: CDR1 MNHEY, CDR2 SVGAGI. CDR3 sequence (DNA): TGTGCCAGCAGTTACTCGGGGGGGCTGGGCTACACCTTC. It is translated as CASSYSGGLGYTF.

The chain carries TRBV14 and TRBJ2-3; D is uncertain. The CDR3 contains 15 residues. Germline V gene sequence: CDR1 SGHDN, CDR2 FVKESK. V was pared by 2 bases and J by 2 bases, with 11 bases between. The CDR3 DNA sequence: TGTGCCAGCAGCCAATCCTACCATAACACAGATACGCAGTATTTT. It codes for CASSQSYHNTDTQYF.

The chain uses TRBV9 and TRBJ1-2; 9 bases map to TRBD1. CDR1 is SGDLS and CDR2 is YYNGEE in the germline V gene. This CDR3 is built from 15 residues. J lost 6 bases, V lost 4 bases, and 10 bases had no gene match. The CDR3: CASSTYWTGENGYTF. The CDR3 coding sequence is TGTGCCAGCAGCACATACTGGACAGGGGAGAATGGCTACACCTTC.

The gene calls are TRBV2 and TRBJ1-1; TRBD1 matches 7 bases. CDR3 length: 16 residues. Trimming took 7 bases from V and 0 from J; bases not matched to a gene: 11. Looked up from germline, CDR1 is SNHLY and CDR2 is FYNNEI. The CDR3: CASNKNEGQMNTEAFF. The CDR3 DNA is TGTGCCAGCAATAAGAATGAGGGACAGATGAACACTGAAGCTTTCTTT.

This clone was observed a single time. The chain joins TRBV7-7 to TRBJ2-2; 13 bases align to TRBD2. The J segment lost 2 bases and the V segment lost 5 bases, leaving 5 bases of the junction unmatched. The V gene's germline CDR1 is SSHAT and CDR2 FNYEAQ (reference sequence). There are 17 residues in the CDR3. CDR3 loop: CASSPGLAGRNTGELFF. In DNA, the CDR3 is TGTGCCAGCAGCCCGGGACTAGCGGGGAGAAACACCGGGGAGCTGTTTTTT.

The chain has TRBV7-9 and TRBJ1-5, with 8 positions matching TRBD1. The CDR3 is 16 residues long. Trimming at V came to 5 bases and at J to 2 bases, leaving 8 bases not matched to a gene. The V gene's germline CDR1 is SEHNR and CDR2 FQNEAQ (reference sequence). The CDR3: CASSRGTGEGNQPQHF. CDR3 coding DNA: TGTGCCAGCAGCCGCGGGACAGGAGAGGGCAATCAGCCCCAGCATTTT.

This rearrangement joins TRBV5-1 to TRBJ2-5, with 7 bases identical to TRBD1. CDR1 SGHRS and CDR2 YFSETQ come from the germline V gene. Trimming removed 1 base from V and 5 bases from J; junction bases left unmatched: 8. The CDR3 runs to 15 residues. The CDR3 is CASSLYRGGEETQYF. CDR3 coding DNA: TGCGCCAGCAGCTTGTACAGGGGTGGTGAGGAGACCCAGTACTTC. Full variable domain (remainder filled in from reference TRBV5-1 and TRBJ2-5): KAGVTQTPRYLIKTRGQQVTLSCSPISGHRSVSWYQQTPGQGLQFLFEYFSETQRNKGNFPGRFSGRQFSNSRSEMNVSTLELGDSALYLCASSLYRGGEETQYFGPGTRLLVL.

The rearrangement uses TRBV19 and TRBJ2-4, with TRBD1 matching 8 bases. In germline, CDR1 is LNHDA, CDR2 SQIVND (reference sequence). After removal of 3 bases from V and 15 bases from J, the junction contained 7 bases not matched to a gene. CDR3 length: 12 residues. The CDR3 region is CASSMVRGRRYF. In DNA, the CDR3 is TGTGCCAGTAGTATGGTCAGGGGGCGAAGGTACTTC. The complete variable domain, with remaining parts taken from reference TRBV19 and TRBJ2-4, reads DGGITQSPKYLFRKEGQNVTLSCEQNLNHDAMYWYRQDPGQGLRLIYYSQIVNDFQKGDIAEGYSVSREKKESFPLTVTSAQKNPTAFYLCASSMVRGRRYFGAGTRLSVL.

The chain is built from TRBV7-3 and TRBJ2-6; possible D gene TRBD1, 6 bases. Trimming removed 1 base at V and 0 bases at J, with 13 bases between. Germline V CDR1 and CDR2: SGHTA, FQGTGA. CDR3 size: 18 residues. The CDR3 protein is CASSLSFQGFSGANVLTF. The CDR3 bases are TGTGCCAGCAGCTTAAGTTTTCAGGGGTTCTCTGGGGCCAACGTCCTGACTTTC.

This chain connects TRBV5-1 to TRBJ1-1; no firm D call. The CDR3 loop spans 14 amino acids. V lost 3 bases and J 7 bases, leaving 16 bases between the germline ends. CDR1 is SGHRS, CDR2 YFSETQ, per germline. In nucleotides, the CDR3 is TGCGCCAGCAGCTCCGTATACAAGGGCCTTGAAGCTTTCTTT. Protein: CASSSVYKGLEAFF.

The chain combines TRBV7-3 with TRBJ2-7; tentatively, D is TRBD2 (5 bases). The CDR3 covers 14 residues. Germline-derived CDR1 and CDR2 are SGHTA and FQGTGA. The germline V and J ends were trimmed by 2 bases and 2 bases, with 10 bases remaining between them. The CDR3 DNA reads TGTGCCAGCAGCTTAGGGAGCGAACCCTACGAGCAGTACTTC. This encodes CASSLGSEPYEQYF.

The chain couples TRBV28 to TRBJ2-7; maybe TRBD2 (5 bases). V gave up 5 bases and J gave up 0 bases, with 14 bases separating them. Germline values: CDR1 MDHEN, CDR2 SYDVKM. CDR3 length: 15 amino acids. This chain's CDR3 is CASSPYIGSSYEQYF. The DNA of the CDR3 is TGTGCCAGCAGTCCTTATATTGGGAGCTCCTACGAGCAGTACTTC.